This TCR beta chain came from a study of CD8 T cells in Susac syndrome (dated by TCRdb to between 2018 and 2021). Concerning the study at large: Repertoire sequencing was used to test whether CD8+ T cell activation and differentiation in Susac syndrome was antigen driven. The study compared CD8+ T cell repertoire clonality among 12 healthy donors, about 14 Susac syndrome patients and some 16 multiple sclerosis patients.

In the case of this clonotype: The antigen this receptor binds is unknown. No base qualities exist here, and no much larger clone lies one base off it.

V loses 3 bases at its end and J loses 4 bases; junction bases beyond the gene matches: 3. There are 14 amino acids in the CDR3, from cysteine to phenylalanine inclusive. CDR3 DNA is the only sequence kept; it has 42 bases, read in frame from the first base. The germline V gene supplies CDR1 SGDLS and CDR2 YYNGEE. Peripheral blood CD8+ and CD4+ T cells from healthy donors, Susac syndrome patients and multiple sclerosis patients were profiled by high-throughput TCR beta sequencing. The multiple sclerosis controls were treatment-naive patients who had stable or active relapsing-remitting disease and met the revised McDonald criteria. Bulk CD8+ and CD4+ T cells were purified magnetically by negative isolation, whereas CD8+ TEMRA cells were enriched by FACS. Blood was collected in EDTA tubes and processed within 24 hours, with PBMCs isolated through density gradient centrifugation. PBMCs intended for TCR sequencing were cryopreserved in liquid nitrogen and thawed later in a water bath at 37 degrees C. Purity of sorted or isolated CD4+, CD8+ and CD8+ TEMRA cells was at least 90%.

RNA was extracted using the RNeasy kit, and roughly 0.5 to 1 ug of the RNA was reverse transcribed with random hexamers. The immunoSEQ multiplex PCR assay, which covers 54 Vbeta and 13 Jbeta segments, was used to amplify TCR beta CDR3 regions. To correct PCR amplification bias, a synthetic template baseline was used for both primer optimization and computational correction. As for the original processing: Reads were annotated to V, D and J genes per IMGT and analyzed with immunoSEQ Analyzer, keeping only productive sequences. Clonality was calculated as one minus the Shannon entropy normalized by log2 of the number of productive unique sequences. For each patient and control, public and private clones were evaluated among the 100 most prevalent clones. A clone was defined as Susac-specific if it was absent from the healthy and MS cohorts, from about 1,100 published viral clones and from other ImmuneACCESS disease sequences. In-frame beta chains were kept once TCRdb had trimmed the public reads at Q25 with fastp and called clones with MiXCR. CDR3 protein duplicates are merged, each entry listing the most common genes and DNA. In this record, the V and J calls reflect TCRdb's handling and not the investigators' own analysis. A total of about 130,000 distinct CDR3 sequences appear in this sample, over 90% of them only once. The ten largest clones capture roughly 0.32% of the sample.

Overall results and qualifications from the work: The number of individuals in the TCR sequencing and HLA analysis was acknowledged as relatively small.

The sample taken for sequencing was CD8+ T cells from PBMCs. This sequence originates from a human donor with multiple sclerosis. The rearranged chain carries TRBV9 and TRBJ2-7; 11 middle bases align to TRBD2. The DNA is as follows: TGTGCCAGCAGCGCTAGCGGGGGGTCTTACGAGCAGTACTTC. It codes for CASSASGGSYEQYF.